Listed here is a single T cell receptor (beta chain). Data came from immunoSEQ multiplex PCR; TCRdb stores just in-frame clones and leaves some out. In the table there are hundreds of thousands of clones, roughly 86% of which are singletons. Germline V CDR1 and CDR2: MNHEY, SVGAGI. The ends lost 4 bases at V and 4 bases at J; junction bases unmatched: 12. This CDR3 has 16 residues. The sample originates from a study of shared T cell receptors in the human thymus. The data also belong to a second study, concerning human thymus T cells. From that report: Corrective heart surgery yielded resections, and these provided the thymus tissue.

The rearrangement links TRBV6-5 to TRBJ1-1; 7 bases match TRBD1. The origin of this receptor is a boy younger than two with a congenital heart defect. Sequencing was performed on thymocytes. In nucleotides, the CDR3 is TGTGCCAGCAGTTCACTGACAGGGCCGTGTTGCACTGAAGCTTTCTTT. Translating gives CASSSLTGPCCTEAFF.